The sequence of this T cell receptor (beta chain) was determined in a study of T cells in Graves' hyperthyroidism and ophthalmopathy. Study-level findings and limits: A 13 V-J model separated ophthalmopathy from stable hyperthyroidism.

Comments on this clonotype: What it recognizes is unknown.

Trimming cost V 5 bases and J 5 bases; bases outside gene matches: 6. CDR1 SEHNR and CDR2 FQNEAQ come from the germline V gene (reference sequence). CDR3 length: 15 residues. Amplification yielded TCR beta CDR3 regions, with RNA transcripts as the source. In the first-round RT-PCR of the TCR CDR3, the HTBI primer set was used. TCRdb used MiXCR to reprocess the multiplex PCR reads, holding one entry per CDR3 protein. Of roughly 200,000 distinct CDR3 sequences detected, approximately 16% appear once; the ten largest clones hold over 35%. Sequencing was done on a sample of blood. The clonotype was recovered from a man aged 35 to 55 with Graves' hyperthyroidism. V and J are TRBV7-9 and TRBJ2-7, with TRBD2 matching over 13 bases. The CDR3 sequence is CASSHGLAGVNEQYF. CDR3 DNA sequence: TGTGCCAGCAGCCACGGACTAGCGGGAGTTAACGAGCAGTACTTC.